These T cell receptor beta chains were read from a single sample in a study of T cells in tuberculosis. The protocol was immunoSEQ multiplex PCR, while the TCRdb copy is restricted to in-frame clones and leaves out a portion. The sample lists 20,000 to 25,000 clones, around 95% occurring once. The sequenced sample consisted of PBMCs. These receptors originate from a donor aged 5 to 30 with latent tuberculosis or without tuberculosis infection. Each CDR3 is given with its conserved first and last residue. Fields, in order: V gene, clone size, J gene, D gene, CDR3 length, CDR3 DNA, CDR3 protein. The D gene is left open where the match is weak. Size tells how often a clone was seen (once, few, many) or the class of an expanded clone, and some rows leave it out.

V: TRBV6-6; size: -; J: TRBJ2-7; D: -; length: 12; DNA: TGTGCCAGCAGTTACTCCCTGTTGGAGCAGTACTTC; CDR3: CASSYSLLEQYF
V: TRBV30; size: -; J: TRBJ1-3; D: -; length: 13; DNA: TGTGCCGGGACATCGAGCTCTGGAAACACCATATATTTT; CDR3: CAGTSSSGNTIYF
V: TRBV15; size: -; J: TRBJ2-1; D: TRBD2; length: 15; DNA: TGTGCCACCAGGGCCCCGTCGCGGGGGGCGGGTGAGCAGTTCTTC; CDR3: CATRAPSRGAGEQFF
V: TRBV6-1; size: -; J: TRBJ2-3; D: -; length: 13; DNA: TGTGCCAGCAGTGAAGTGGCCACAGATACGCAGTATTTT; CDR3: CASSEVATDTQYF
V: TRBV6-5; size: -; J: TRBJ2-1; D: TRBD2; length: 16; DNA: TGTGCCAGCAGTTACTCGCCCCAGCGGGGGGGCAATGAGCAGTTCTTC; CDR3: CASSYSPQRGGNEQFF
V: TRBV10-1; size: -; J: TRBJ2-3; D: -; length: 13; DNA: TGCGCCAGCAGTCCGAGTTCATCAGATACGCAGTATTTT; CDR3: CASSPSSSDTQYF
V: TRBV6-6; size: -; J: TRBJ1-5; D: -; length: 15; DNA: TGTGCCAGCAGTTCGGCCGGGACATCAAAGCAGCCCCAGCATTTT; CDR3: CASSSAGTSKQPQHF
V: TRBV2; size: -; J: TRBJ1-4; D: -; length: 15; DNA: TGTGCCAGCAGTGAGTTAACGCAGGGGAACGAAAAACTGTTTTTT; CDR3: CASSELTQGNEKLFF
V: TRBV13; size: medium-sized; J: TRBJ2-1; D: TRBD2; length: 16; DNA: TGTGCCAGCAGCTCTAGCGGGGGGGGCTCCTACAATGAGCAGTTCTTC; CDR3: CASSSSGGGSYNEQFF
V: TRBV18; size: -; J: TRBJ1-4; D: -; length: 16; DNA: TGTGCCAGCTCACCACGGGGTTCCGAAAGGGGCGAAAAACTGTTTTTT; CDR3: CASSPRGSERGEKLFF
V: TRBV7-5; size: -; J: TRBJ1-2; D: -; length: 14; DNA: TGTGTCAGAAGCTTAGAGGGAGGGTACTATGGCTACACCTTC; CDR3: CVRSLEGGYYGYTF
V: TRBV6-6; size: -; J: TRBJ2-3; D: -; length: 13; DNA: TGTGCCAGCAGGACACCTAGCACAGATACGCAGTATTTT; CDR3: CASRTPSTDTQYF
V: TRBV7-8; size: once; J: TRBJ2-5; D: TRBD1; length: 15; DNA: TGTGCCAGCAGCTTCTGGGACAGGGGTGCAGAGACCCAGTACTTC; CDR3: CASSFWDRGAETQYF
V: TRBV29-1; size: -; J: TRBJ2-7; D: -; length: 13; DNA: TGCAGCGTCCTTCAGGGGTCTCGCTACGAGCAGTACTTC; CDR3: CSVLQGSRYEQYF
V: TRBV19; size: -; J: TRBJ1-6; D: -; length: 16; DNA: TGTGCCAGTAGTAGCGGTCGCGGGGAAGGTAATTCACCCCTCCACTTT; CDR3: CASSSGRGEGNSPLHF
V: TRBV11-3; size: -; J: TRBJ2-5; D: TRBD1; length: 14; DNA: TGTGCCAGCAGCTGGGGGACAGGGGAAGAGACCCAGTACTTC; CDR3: CASSWGTGEETQYF
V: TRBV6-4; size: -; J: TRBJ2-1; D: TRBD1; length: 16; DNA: TGTGCCAGCAGTGTGCACAGGGGAAGCTCCTACAATGAGCAGTTCTTC; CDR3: CASSVHRGSSYNEQFF
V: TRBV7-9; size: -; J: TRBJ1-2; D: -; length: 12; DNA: TGTGCCAGCAGCCCGGGGGGGGGTGGCTACACCTTC; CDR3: CASSPGGGGYTF
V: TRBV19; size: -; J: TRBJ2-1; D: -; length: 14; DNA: TGTGCCAGTAGTATCCGTGGCCGCTACAATGAGCAGTTCTTC; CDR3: CASSIRGRYNEQFF
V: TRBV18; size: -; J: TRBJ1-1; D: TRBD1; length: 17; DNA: TGTGCCAGCTCACCAGTCACAGGGGCATTTATGAACACTGAAGCTTTCTTT; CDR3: CASSPVTGAFMNTEAFF
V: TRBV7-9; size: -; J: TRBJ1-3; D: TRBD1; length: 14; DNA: TGTGCCACCGACCCCGAAGGGACAGGGATCACCATATATTTT; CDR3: CATDPEGTGITIYF
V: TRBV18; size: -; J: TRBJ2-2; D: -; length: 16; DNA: TGTGCCAGCTCACCACAGAGGCAGGGTGGCACCGGGGAGCTGTTTTTT; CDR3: CASSPQRQGGTGELFF
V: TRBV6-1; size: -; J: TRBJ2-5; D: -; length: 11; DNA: TGTGCCAGCAGGGAGGAAGAGACCCAGTACTTC; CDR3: CASREEETQYF
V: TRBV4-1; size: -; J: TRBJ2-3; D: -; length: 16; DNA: TGCGCCAGCAGCCAAGAATCAACTACCTGGACAGATACGCAGTATTTT; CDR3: CASSQESTTWTDTQYF
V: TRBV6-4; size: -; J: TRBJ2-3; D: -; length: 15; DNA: TGTGCCAGCAGTGTCGAGGCTGGAAGCACAGATACGCAGTATTTT; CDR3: CASSVEAGSTDTQYF
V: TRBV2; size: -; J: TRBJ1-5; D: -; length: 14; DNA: TGTGCCAGCAAGACGCGGCAGGGGATACAGCCCCAGCATTTT; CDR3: CASKTRQGIQPQHF
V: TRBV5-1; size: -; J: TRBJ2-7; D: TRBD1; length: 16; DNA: TGCGCCAGCAGCAGGAACTACCGGGACAGCAGCTACGAGCAGTACTTC; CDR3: CASSRNYRDSSYEQYF
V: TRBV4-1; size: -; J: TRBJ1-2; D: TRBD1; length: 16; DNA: TGCGCCAGCAGCCAAGGACAGGGGGCGCGTGTCTATGGCTACACCTTC; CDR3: CASSQGQGARVYGYTF
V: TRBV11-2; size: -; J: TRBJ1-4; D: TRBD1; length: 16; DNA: TGTGCCAGCAGCTTAATTAGAGGACAGGGTGATGAAAAACTGTTTTTT; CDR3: CASSLIRGQGDEKLFF
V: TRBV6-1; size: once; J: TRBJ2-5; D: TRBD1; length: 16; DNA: TGTGCCAGCAGTGGCGTCGCAGGGGGCGTCAAAGAGACCCAGTACTTC; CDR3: CASSGVAGGVKETQYF
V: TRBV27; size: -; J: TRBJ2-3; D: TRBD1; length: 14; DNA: TGTGCCAGCAGTTCCGGACAGGGGAGAGATACGCAGTATTTT; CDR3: CASSSGQGRDTQYF
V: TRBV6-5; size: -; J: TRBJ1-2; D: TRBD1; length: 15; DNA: TGTGCCAGCAGTTACTCCGGGACAGTCCCGTATGGCTACACCTTC; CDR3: CASSYSGTVPYGYTF
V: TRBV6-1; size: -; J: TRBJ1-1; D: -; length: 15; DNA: TGTGCCAGCAGGCCGGGCCGATTCAGGGGCACTGAAGCTTTCTTT; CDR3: CASRPGRFRGTEAFF
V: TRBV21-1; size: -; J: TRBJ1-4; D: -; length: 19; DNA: TGTGCCAGCAGCAAAGTGAGTCGAGGCTCGTGGCAAACTAATGAAAAACTGTTTTTT; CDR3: CASSKVSRGSWQTNEKLFF
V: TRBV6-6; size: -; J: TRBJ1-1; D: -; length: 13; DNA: TGTGCCAGCAGTTACCCAGACAGAACTGAAGCTTTCTTT; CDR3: CASSYPDRTEAFF
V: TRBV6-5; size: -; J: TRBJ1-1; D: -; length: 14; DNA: TGTGCCAGCAGTGTTTCCCTTTCGAACACTGAAGCTTTCTTT; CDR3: CASSVSLSNTEAFF
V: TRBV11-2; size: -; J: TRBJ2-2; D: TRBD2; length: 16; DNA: TGTGCCAGCAGCCCGGCACGGGGGGAGGACACCGGGGAGCTGTTTTTT; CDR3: CASSPARGEDTGELFF
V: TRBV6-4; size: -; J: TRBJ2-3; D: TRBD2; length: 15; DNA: TGTGCCAGCAGTACCGCAGCGGGGTCCACAGATACGCAGTATTTT; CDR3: CASSTAAGSTDTQYF
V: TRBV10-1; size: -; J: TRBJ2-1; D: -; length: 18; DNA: TGCGCCAGCAGTGAGTCTCTGACAAAAAGTAGTTCAAGCAATGAGCAGTTCTTC; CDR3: CASSESLTKSSSSNEQFF
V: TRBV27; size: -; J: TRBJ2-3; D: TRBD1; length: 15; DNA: TGTGCCAGCAGCCCGGGACAGGGGTATTCAGATACGCAGTATTTT; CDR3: CASSPGQGYSDTQYF
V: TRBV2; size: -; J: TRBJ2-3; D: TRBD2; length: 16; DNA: TGTGCCAGCAGTGGGGCTAGCGGGGGGGCTGGAGATACGCAGTATTTT; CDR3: CASSGASGGAGDTQYF
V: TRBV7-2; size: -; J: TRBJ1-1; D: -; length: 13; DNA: TGTGCCAGCAGCTTTGAAGGGGGAACTGAAGCTTTCTTT; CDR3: CASSFEGGTEAFF
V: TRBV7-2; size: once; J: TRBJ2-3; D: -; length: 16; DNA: TGTGCCAGCAGCTTAAGGCGGGGAATTAACACAGATACGCAGTATTTT; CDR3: CASSLRRGINTDTQYF
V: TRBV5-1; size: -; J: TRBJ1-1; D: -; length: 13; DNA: TGCGCCAGCAGCTTGTGGCCAGACACTGAAGCTTTCTTT; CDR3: CASSLWPDTEAFF
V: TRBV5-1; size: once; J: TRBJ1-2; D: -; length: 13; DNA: TGCGCCAGCAGCCCCGGGGTCTCTGCTGGCTACACCTTC; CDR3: CASSPGVSAGYTF
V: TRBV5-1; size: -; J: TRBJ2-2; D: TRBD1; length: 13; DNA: TGCGCCAGTAGGACAGGGGTCACCGGGGAGCTGTTTTTT; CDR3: CASRTGVTGELFF
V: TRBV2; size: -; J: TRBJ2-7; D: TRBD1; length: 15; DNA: TGTGCCAGCAGGTCCCGACAGGGTGATCCTACGAAGCAGTACTTC; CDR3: CASRSRQGDPTKQYF
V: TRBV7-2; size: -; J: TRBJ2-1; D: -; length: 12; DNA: TGTGCCAGCAGCTTTTCAGGGAATGAGCAGTTCTTC; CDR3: CASSFSGNEQFF
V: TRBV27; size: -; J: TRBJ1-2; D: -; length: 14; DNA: TGTGCCAGCAGTTTGGTTGGGGTCGGGAATGGCTACACCTTC; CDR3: CASSLVGVGNGYTF
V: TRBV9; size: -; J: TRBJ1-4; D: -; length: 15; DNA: TGTGCCAGCAGCGCGCGGACAGCAACTAATGAAAAACTGTTTTTT; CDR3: CASSARTATNEKLFF
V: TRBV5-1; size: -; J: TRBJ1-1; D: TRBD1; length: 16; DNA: TGCGCCAGCAGGTCGCCGGGACAGGGGGTGGACACTGAAGCTTTCTTT; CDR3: CASRSPGQGVDTEAFF
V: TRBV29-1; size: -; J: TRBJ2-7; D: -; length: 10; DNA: TGCAGCGTTGAAAGGGGAGAGCAGTACTTC; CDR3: CSVERGEQYF
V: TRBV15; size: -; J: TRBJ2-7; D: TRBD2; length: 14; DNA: TGTGCCACCAGCAGACTAGCGGGGGGTTACGAGCAGTACTTC; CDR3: CATSRLAGGYEQYF
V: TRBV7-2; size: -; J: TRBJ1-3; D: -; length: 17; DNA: TGTGCCAGCAGCCCTACCCCCGGGACAACCTCTGGAAACACCATATATTTT; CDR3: CASSPTPGTTSGNTIYF
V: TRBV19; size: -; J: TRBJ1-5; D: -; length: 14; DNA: TGTGCCAGTACCAGAGGAGAGAGGGATCAGCCCCAGCATTTT; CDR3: CASTRGERDQPQHF